One and the same sample provided the 29 T cell receptor beta chains below, sequenced in a study of blood T cells in healthy people across ages. Alongside a J-beta primer mix, a sample-barcoded 5' primer served in a second PCR lasting about 6 to 11 cycles. In TCRdb, the 5' RACE reads were re-called with MiXCR into one record per CDR3 protein. Found here are about 1.6 million distinct CDR3 sequences, about 31% of them singletons; the top ten hold around 10%. Source material: blood. Receptors were obtained from a woman aged 30 to 39 in good health.

The J gene is TRBJ1-1, the V gene TRBV29-1; D might be TRBD1 (5 bases). The CDR3 spans 14 residues. Trimming shortened V by 5 bases and J by 6 bases, and 19 bases separated the two germline ends. Germline V gene lookup returns CDR1 SQVTM and CDR2 ANQGSEA. Here the CDR3 reads CSVTRDSLLAEAFF. CDR3 in DNA: TGCAGCGTTACCAGGGATAGTTTGTTGGCTGAAGCTTTCTTT.

The chain couples TRBV3-1 to TRBJ2-5, with D uncertain. Germline V lookup: CDR1 LGHDT, CDR2 YNNKEL (reference sequence). Trimming left V 5 bases short and J 4 bases short, with 14 bases between. The CDR3 runs to 14 residues. The CDR3 reads CASSDLRQTETQYF. The CDR3 nucleotides are TGTGCCAGCAGCGATCTACGACAAACAGAGACCCAGTACTTC.

This clonotype occurred a few times. The chain combines TRBV7-2 with TRBJ2-3; 12 nucleotides agree with TRBD2. The CDR3 extends over 17 amino acids. CDR1 is SGHTA and CDR2 is FQGNSA in the germline V gene. V dropped 1 base and J dropped 5; count of bases not matched to a gene: 7. The chain's CDR3 is CASSLGASGRAVDTQYF. CDR3 nucleotides: TGTGCCAGCAGCTTAGGAGCTAGCGGGAGGGCCGTAGATACGCAGTATTTT.

As to this clonotype: A clone one base away is much larger, so this may be a read error. The chain carries TRBV24-1 and TRBJ2-1; no reliable D call. The CDR3 extends over 12 amino acids. Trimming left V 9 bases short and J 7 bases short, with 12 bases between. The germline CDR1 and CDR2 sequences are KGHDR and SFDVKD. The CDR3, as DNA: TGTGCCACCGGCGTTAGTGGTAATGAGCAGTTCTTC. Translation: CATGVSGNEQFF.

CDR3 region: CSARYGTEAFF. The CDR3 DNA follows: TGCAGTGCTAGATATGGCACTGAAGCTTTCTTT. The V call is TRBV20-1, the J call TRBJ1-1; D is ambiguous. The CDR3 contains 11 residues. Germline V gene data show CDR1 as DFQATT and CDR2 as SNEGSKA (reference sequence). The V and J ends lost 2 bases and 4 bases respectively, with 5 bases between them.

Comments on this clonotype: A junction end diverges from the germline sequence, so it may reflect a read error. This rearrangement joins TRBV20-1 to TRBJ2-7; TRBD2 is a possible D gene (5 bases). CDR3 length: 14 residues. Germline CDR1 is DFQATT and CDR2 is SNEGSKA (reference sequence). The CDR3 loop reads CSTRDILIGYEQYF. In DNA, the CDR3 is TGCAGTACTAGAGATATCTTAATCGGCTACGAGCAGTACTTC.

This clonotype appeared a few times. This rearrangement joins TRBV12-5 to TRBJ2-1; D not resolved. The CDR3 loop spans 12 amino acids. The V and J ends lost 1 base and 10 bases respectively, with 8 bases between them. Germline CDR1 is LGHNT and CDR2 is FRNRAP. CDR3 loop: CASGLGGGEQFF. CDR3 bases: TGTGCTAGTGGTTTGGGGGGTGGGGAGCAGTTCTTC.

Details on this clonotype: Compared with germline, one end of the junction differs, possibly owing to a read error. This chain links TRBV11-2 with TRBJ2-3; TRBD1 might be the D (5 bases). The length of the CDR3 is 16 residues. From germline, CDR1 is SGHAT and CDR2 FQNNGV. CDR3 protein: CAGSAVGAPSTDTQYF. The CDR3 nucleotides are TGTGCCGGCAGCGCCGTAGGGGCGCCGAGCACAGATACGCAGTATTTT.

V gene TRBV3-1 combines with J gene TRBJ2-7; TRBD1 matches at 7 bases. The V gene end was trimmed by 4 bases and the J gene end by 2 bases; junction bases not matched to a gene: 8. CDR1 LGHDT and CDR2 YNNKEL come from the germline V gene (reference sequence). This CDR3 is 15 amino acids long. The DNA of the CDR3 is TGTGCCAGCAGCCCCGACAGGGTATCACCCTACGAGCAGTACTTC. This sequence encodes CASSPDRVSPYEQYF.

This chain connects TRBV27 to TRBJ2-5; D possibly matches TRBD1 or TRBD2 (5 bases each). The V end lost 5 bases, the J end lost 2 bases, and 15 bases lay between the germline ends. CDR3 size: 15 residues. Germline V gene sequence: CDR1 MNHEY, CDR2 SMNVEV (reference sequence). The CDR3 DNA follows: TGTGCCAGCAGTCAGCAGGGAGTGTTTCAAGAGACCCAGTACTTC. It specifies CASSQQGVFQETQYF.

V is TRBV21-1 and J is TRBJ1-1; the table's D call TRBD1 went unverified against the DNA. TRBV21-1 is given as a pseudogene. This CDR3 is built from 10 residues. This chain's CDR3 is CAGGRAEAFF. The CDR3, as DNA: TGCGCAGGGGGCAGAGCTGAAGCTTTCTTT.

There are a few counts of this clonotype. The genes are TRBV5-8 and TRBJ1-6, with no clear D. The CDR3 extends over 13 amino acids. Trimming removed 7 bases at V and 7 bases at J, with 12 bases between. CDR1 and CDR2 (germline): SGHTS, YDEGEE. CDR3: CASRPEGNSPLHF. DNA of the CDR3: TGTGCCAGCCGTCCGGAAGGAAATTCACCCCTCCACTTT.

The chain combines TRBV20-1 with TRBJ1-5; 8 nucleotides align to TRBD1. Per the germline V gene, CDR1 is DFQATT and CDR2 is SNEGSKA (reference sequence). This CDR3 comprises 18 residues. The V and J ends lost 1 base and 0 bases, in that order; junction bases with no gene match: 11. CDR3 residues: CSARVQDRESYSNQPQHF. The CDR3 DNA follows: TGCAGTGCTAGAGTTCAGGACAGGGAATCATATAGCAATCAGCCCCAGCATTTT.

The chain has TRBV5-6 and TRBJ2-4, with D perhaps matching TRBD2 (6 bases). There are 16 residues in the CDR3. CDR1 and CDR2 (germline): SGHDT, YYEEEE. The germline V and J ends were trimmed by 0 bases and 2 bases, with 12 bases remaining between them. The DNA of the CDR3 is TGTGCCAGCAGCTTGGTTTCGGGGGATCCCAAAAACATTCAGTACTTC. It encodes CASSLVSGDPKNIQYF.

The V call is TRBV11-2, the J call TRBJ2-4, with D uncertain. Matching the DNA end better, TRBJ2-7 makes the J call doubtful. This CDR3 region has 15 residues. The germline gives CDR1 SGHAT, CDR2 FQNNGV. Here the CDR3 DNA reads TGTGCCAGCAGTCCGAACCTGGGCCCCACCTACGAGCAGTACTTC. Protein sequence: CASSPNLGPTYEQYF.

The chain employs TRBV20-1 and TRBJ2-5; D may correspond to TRBD1 or TRBD2 (6 bases each). Germline V gives CDR1 DFQATT, CDR2 SNEGSKA (reference sequence). The CDR3 length is 17 residues. The ends were cut back, 2 bases at V and 1 base at J, with 20 bases in the middle. CDR3: CSARWRGAGSTQETQYF. The DNA for the CDR3 is TGCAGTGCTAGATGGAGGGGGGCAGGGAGTACCCAAGAGACCCAGTACTTC.

The chain is built from TRBV4-1 and TRBJ2-1; 7 bases agree with TRBD2. Unmatched junction bases numbered 10, after V lost 4 bases and J lost 4 bases. The germline gives CDR1 MGHRA, CDR2 YSYEKL. CDR3 length equals 16 residues. The CDR3, as DNA: TGCGCCAGCAGCCCTCAAAGCGGGGCGATTTACAATGAGCAGTTCTTC. Translation gives CASSPQSGAIYNEQFF.

The V and J genes are TRBV20-1 and TRBJ2-1, with D tentatively TRBD1 or TRBD2 (5 bases each). Germline lookup yields CDR1 DFQATT and CDR2 SNEGSKA (reference sequence). Trimming removed 5 bases from V and 5 bases from J, with 19 bases in between. This CDR3 region has 15 residues. For the CDR3, the DNA is TGCAGTGCTCCCCGGGGTGGGGACGCACACAATGAGCAGTTCTTC. Protein: CSAPRGGDAHNEQFF.

The rearrangement links TRBV7-3 to TRBJ1-1; 7 bases are shared with TRBD1. V lost 4 bases and J lost 6; bases outside the gene matches: 5. The germline gives CDR1 SGHTA, CDR2 FQGTGA. The CDR3 extends over 13 amino acids. The CDR3 region is CASSSYRGAEAFF. The DNA of the CDR3 is TGTGCCAGCAGCTCTTACAGGGGCGCTGAAGCTTTCTTT.

The CDR3 region has the DNA TGTGCCAGCAGCTCCCCAGGGGGCGTGAACACTGAAGCTTTCTTT. Its translation is CASSSPGGVNTEAFF. This chain joins TRBV28 and TRBJ1-1; 8 bases are a match to TRBD1. Germline V CDR1 and CDR2: MDHEN, SYDVKM. The CDR3 consists of 15 residues. J lost 0 bases, V lost 6 bases, and 6 bases had no gene match.

The chain links TRBV27 to TRBJ2-3; D is unresolved. Per germline, CDR1 MNHEY and CDR2 SMNVEV (reference sequence). V lost 6 bases and J lost 13, with 8 bases in between. The CDR3 length is 9 residues. CDR3 DNA sequence: TGTGCCAGCAGACCCCCTGAGTATTTT. The encoded protein is CASRPPEYF.

This rearrangement joins TRBV5-1 to TRBJ2-3; 8 bases are a match to TRBD1. Germline CDR1 reads SGHRS; CDR2 reads YFSETQ. V was pared by 3 bases and J by 4 bases, with 10 bases of the junction left unmatched. CDR3 length: 16 amino acids. CDR3 amino acids: CASSSQGASGSDTQYF. CDR3 coding DNA: TGCGCCAGCAGCTCTCAGGGGGCGAGCGGGTCAGATACGCAGTATTTT.

In its sample, this clonotype was seen a few times. The genes are TRBV3-1 and TRBJ2-5; 8 bases match TRBD1. The CDR3 has 15 amino acids. In germline, CDR1 is LGHDT, CDR2 YNNKEL (reference sequence). V lost 9 bases, J lost 2 bases, and 11 bases stayed unmatched. This CDR3 is CASKGQGGWQETQYF. The CDR3 DNA sequence: TGTGCCAGTAAAGGACAGGGAGGATGGCAAGAGACCCAGTACTTC.

In its sample, this clonotype was seen a few times. The rearrangement links TRBV4-2 to TRBJ1-2; tentative D call: TRBD1 (6 bases). Germline V gene data show CDR1 as LGHNA and CDR2 as YNFKEQ. V was clipped by 1 base and J by 8 bases, with 14 bases between them. The CDR3 length is 14 residues. The CDR3 nucleotides read TGTGCCAGCAGCCAAGGTGGGCAGGGGTCCGGCTACACCTTC. It codes for CASSQGGQGSGYTF.

The rearrangement uses TRBV10-1 and TRBJ2-7, with 8 bases lining up with TRBD2. Trimming at V came to 4 bases and at J to 5 bases, leaving 10 bases not matched to a gene. Germline V gene lookup returns CDR1 WNHNN and CDR2 SYGVQD (reference sequence). The length of the CDR3 is 15 residues. The CDR3 region is CASSVRGGLSNEQYF. The CDR3, as DNA: TGCGCCAGCAGTGTCCGCGGGGGGCTATCGAACGAGCAGTACTTC.

The gene calls are TRBV5-6 and TRBJ2-4, with 9 bases fitting TRBD2. CDR1 is SGHDT and CDR2 is YYEEEE in the germline V gene. The CDR3 runs to 17 residues. V was clipped by 0 bases and J by 3 bases; unmatched bases: 7. CDR3 region: CASSLGSASGNKNIQYF. As DNA, the CDR3 is TGTGCCAGCAGCTTGGGTTCGGCTAGCGGGAACAAAAACATTCAGTACTTC.

V usage is TRBV7-8 and J usage is TRBJ1-2; TRBD1 agrees at 8 bases. This CDR3 has 17 residues. Per germline, CDR1 SGHVS and CDR2 FQNEAQ. V lost 1 base, J lost 7 bases, and 14 bases stayed unmatched. The CDR3 DNA reads TGTGCCAGCAGCTTAGGAGGTTTGCAGGGGGCGTGGTGTGGCTACACCTTC. Translation gives CASSLGGLQGAWCGYTF.

The gene calls are TRBV7-9 and TRBJ2-1, with D unclear. V was shortened by 1 base and J by 6 bases, with 13 bases between the two germline ends. Germline lookup yields CDR1 SEHNR and CDR2 FQNEAQ (reference sequence). This CDR3 contains 15 residues. CDR3 loop: CASSLGGPVGNEQFF. Here the CDR3 DNA reads TGTGCCAGCAGCTTAGGTGGGCCAGTGGGCAATGAGCAGTTCTTC.

J is TRBJ2-1 and V is TRBV12-3 or TRBV12-4; 7 bases match TRBD2. Losses at the gene ends were 3 bases for V and 6 bases for J; bases not matched to a gene: 11. The CDR3 sequence is 16 residues long. The CDR3 is CASSFRGSLDFNEQFF. The CDR3, as DNA: TGTGCCAGCAGTTTCCGCGGGAGCCTCGATTTCAATGAGCAGTTCTTC.